The clone carrying this TCR beta chain was detected a few times. CDR1 and CDR2 (germline): LGHDT, YNNKEL (reference sequence). CDR3 size: 16 residues. Unmatched junction bases numbered 11, after V lost 4 bases and J lost 3 bases. The sample belongs to a study of blood T cell repertoires in COVID-19. Sequencing used immunoSEQ multiplex PCR; TCRdb keeps in-frame clones, though not all of them. Of a few hundred thousand clones detected, roughly 85% appear once; the ten largest clones hold over 2.5%. Input material: peripheral blood. This clonotype was obtained from a man over 45 who had recovered from COVID-19. V gene TRBV3-1 (or the pseudogene TRBV3-2) combines with J gene TRBJ2-7; 8 bases line up with TRBD2. For the CDR3, the DNA is TGTGCCAGCAGCCCCGGCCTAGCGGGTATCGTCTACGAGCAGTACTTC. This gives the protein CASSPGLAGIVYEQYF.